The rows below give T cell receptor beta chains drawn from one sample of a study of identical twins. TCRdb passed the 5' RACE reads through MiXCR, listing each CDR3 protein once. The table includes 700,000 or so distinct CDR3 sequences, around 8.3% detected once. This same sample was also taken into another study, of yellow fever vaccine responses in identical twins.

What was sequenced was PBMCs. The receptors originated from a woman younger than 30 in good health. Both conserved end residues are part of each CDR3. The D gene is left open where the match is weak. Not every row has a clone size; where given, it reads once, few, many or a size class.

16 | TRBD2 | TRBJ2-1 | TRBV29-1 | few | TGCAGCGCAGAAAGGGGTAGCGGGGGGGTAGACAATGAGCAGTTCTTC | CSAERGSGGVDNEQFF
14 | - | TRBJ2-7 | TRBV20-1 | - | TGCAGTGCTTATGACTTGATCGTAAAGGGAGAGCAGTACTTC | CSAYDLIVKGEQYF
11 | - | TRBJ2-2 | TRBV6-5 | - | TGTGCCAGCAGTCATGGGGGGGAGCTGTTTTTT | CASSHGGELFF
13 | - | TRBJ1-2 | TRBV9 | few | TGTGCCAGCAGCGTAGCTACAGGTGGAGGCTACACCTTC | CASSVATGGGYTF
13 | - | TRBJ2-7 | TRBV5-1 | few | TGCGCCAGCAGCCATACCTCGGCTTACGAGCAGTACTTC | CASSHTSAYEQYF
17 | - | TRBJ2-5 | TRBV7-2 | few | TGTGCCAGCAGCTTAGTCGGTCTAGACCGGGTTCAGGAGACCCAGTACTTC | CASSLVGLDRVQETQYF
18 | TRBD2 | TRBJ2-7 | TRBV12-3/TRBV12-4 | many | TGTGCCAGCAGTTTAGTGTCTAGCGGGAATTTTAGGTCCTACGAGCAGTACTTC | CASSLVSSGNFRSYEQYF
17 | TRBD2 | TRBJ2-7 | TRBV20-1 | - | TGCAGTGCTAGAGATGGGCTAGCGGGGGCCAACTCCTACGAGCAGTACTTC | CSARDGLAGANSYEQYF
15 | TRBD1 | TRBJ2-7 | TRBV12-3/TRBV12-4 | - | TGTGCCAGCAGCTCCGGGACAGTAATCTCCTACGAGCAGTACTTC | CASSSGTVISYEQYF
16 | TRBD1 | TRBJ1-2 | TRBV4-1 | many | TGCGCCAGCAGCCCCCTGGGACAGGGGTTCATCTATGGCTACACCTTC | CASSPLGQGFIYGYTF
16 | TRBD2 | TRBJ2-7 | TRBV5-1 | few | TGCGCCAGCAGCTTGGACCTAGCGGGGGGTTCCTACGAGCAGTACTTC | CASSLDLAGGSYEQYF
15 | - | TRBJ1-6 | TRBV20-1 | once | TGCAGTGCTACTGCTTTGCGAGACTATAATTCACCCCTCCACTTT | CSATALRDYNSPLHF
17 | TRBD1 | TRBJ2-1 | TRBV5-1 | many | TGCGCCAGCAGCTTGGCTGAGGGACAGCTCATCTACAATGAGCAGTTCTTC | CASSLAEGQLIYNEQFF
12 | - | TRBJ1-1 | TRBV7-9 | few | TGTGCCAGCTGGGTTCCTGGGACTGAAGCTTTCTTT | CASWVPGTEAFF
13 | - | TRBJ2-2 | TRBV5-1 | few | TGCGCCAGCAGCCCCCCCTCGGGGAGGGAGCTGTTTTTT | CASSPPSGRELFF
12 | TRBD1 | TRBJ1-6 | TRBV28 | - | TGTGCCACAGGGGGCATGCTTTCACCCCTCCACTTT | CATGGMLSPLHF
15 | TRBD2 | TRBJ2-5 | TRBV7-6 | few | TGTGCCAGCAGCCGGGGGGACTACGGCCAAGAGACCCAGTACTTC | CASSRGDYGQETQYF
14 | - | TRBJ2-3 | TRBV20-1 | few | TGCAGTGCTCTTAGGACTCTCAGCACAGATACGCAGTATTTT | CSALRTLSTDTQYF
15 | - | TRBJ2-7 | TRBV6-5 | few | TGTGCCAGCAGTTACCCGAGACAGGGAGGGTACGAGCAGTACTTC | CASSYPRQGGYEQYF
16 | - | TRBJ2-1 | TRBV14 | few | TGTGCCAGCAGCTCCCGGTGGGTTTTATCCTACAATGAGCAGTTCTTC | CASSSRWVLSYNEQFF
15 | - | TRBJ2-7 | TRBV5-1 | - | TGCGCCAGCAGCAGGGAGGGGGACCCGATAAGCGAGCAGTACTTC | CASSREGDPISEQYF
14 | - | TRBJ1-6 | TRBV6-4 | few | TGTGCCAGCAGTGACGGGATTCTGGGCTCACCCCTCCACTTT | CASSDGILGSPLHF
16 | - | TRBJ2-7 | TRBV28 | many | TGTGCCAGCAGTCCAATCCGGGACACCCCCTCCTACGAGCAGTACTTC | CASSPIRDTPSYEQYF
18 | TRBD1 | TRBJ2-3 | TRBV9 | - | TGTGCCAGCAGCCCCTACCGGGACAGGCGAGCTAGCACAGATACGCAGTATTTT | CASSPYRDRRASTDTQYF
11 | TRBD2 | TRBJ2-1 | TRBV29-1 | many | TGCAGCGTTGTGACTAGCGGGGGCATGTTCTTC | CSVVTSGGMFF
20 | TRBD2 | TRBJ2-2 | TRBV3-1 | - | TGTGCCAGCAGCCAAGACCTTCGTTTTTGGCTAGCGGGAGAATCCGGGGAGCTGTTTTTT | CASSQDLRFWLAGESGELFF
14 | - | TRBJ1-5 | TRBV3-1 | few | TGTGCCAGCAGCCTGACCAACGGCAATCAGCCCCAGCATTTT | CASSLTNGNQPQHF
15 | TRBD1 | TRBJ1-2 | TRBV12-3/TRBV12-4 | many | TGTGCCAGCAGCCCTTCAGGACAGGGGGGCTATGGCTACACCTTC | CASSPSGQGGYGYTF
16 | TRBD1 | TRBJ2-2 | TRBV7-9 | - | TGTGCCAGCAGCGACCGACAGGGGAGAAACACCGGGGAGCTGTTTTTT | CASSDRQGRNTGELFF
16 | - | TRBJ2-7 | TRBV7-9 | - | TGTGCCAGCAGCTTACCTACGGAGACAGTAACCTACGAGCAGTACTTC | CASSLPTETVTYEQYF
14 | - | TRBJ1-4 | TRBV2 | few | TGTGCCAGCAGTGAGGGGATTGGTGGGGACAAACTGTTTTTT | CASSEGIGGDKLFF
12 | - | TRBJ2-7 | TRBV7-9 | many | TGTGCCAGCAGCCCGGCAACCTACGAGCAGTACTTC | CASSPATYEQYF
16 | TRBD1 | TRBJ1-4 | TRBV6-1 | - | TGTGCCAGCAAACTCAACAGGGGGGCAACTAATGAAAAACTGTTTTTT | CASKLNRGATNEKLFF